This T cell receptor (beta chain) was captured by sequencing in a study of blood T cell repertoires in COVID-19. Turning to the study itself: Sample material is recorded as cDNA or gDNA derived from T cells, B-cell-depleted T cells, or PBMCs.

The data were produced by immunoSEQ multiplex PCR, yet TCRdb's version contains in-frame clones alone and is incomplete. The sample has roughly 260,000 clones; approximately 86% are singletons. This clone was picked up one time. Between the trimmed V and J ends, which lost 4 bases and 6 bases, there was a span of 15 bases. This CDR3 region has 15 residues. CDR1 MGHRA and CDR2 YSYEKL come from the germline V gene. Participant ages covered about 18 to 100 years across 24 US areas. Participant-given clinical history determined each cohort assignment. The sequenced sample was PBMCs or T cells enriched from blood (not recorded which). The sequence was obtained from a woman in her twenties or thirties with acute COVID-19. The rearrangement joins TRBV4-1 to TRBJ1-4, with D uncertain. The chain's CDR3 is CASSRIGDLDEKLFF. The CDR3 DNA follows: TGCGCCAGCAGCCGGATTGGAGACCTCGATGAAAAACTGTTTTTT.